This is a list of T cell receptor beta chains from one sample in a study of identifying expanded T cells in peripheral blood. Sequencing used immunoSEQ multiplex PCR; TCRdb keeps in-frame clones, though not all of them. This sample carries 81,000 or so clones, about four fifths of them seen once, and the ten largest clones take roughly 21%. Sequences were obtained from blood. These receptors came from a person between 18 and 75 years old in good health. Each CDR3 is given with its conserved first and last residue. A D gene is named only where the DNA matches it firmly. Only some rows state a clone size, as once, few, many or a class for expanded clones.

V: TRBV2
D: -
size: -
J: TRBJ2-2
DNA: TGTGCCAGCCTCGGCAGGGGGAACACCGGGGAGCTGTTTTTT
CDR3: CASLGRGNTGELFF

V: TRBV7-9
D: -
size: -
J: TRBJ2-1
DNA: TGTGCCAGCAGCCTTGACGGGAGCTCCTACAATGAGCAGTTCTTC
CDR3: CASSLDGSSYNEQFF

V: TRBV6-1
D: -
size: -
J: TRBJ2-7
DNA: TGTGCTCTAAGGGAGGGGGAGGTCTCCTACGAGCAGTACTTC
CDR3: CALREGEVSYEQYF

V: TRBV11-3
D: -
size: -
J: TRBJ2-1
DNA: TGTGCCAGCAGCCTGGGAAGGGATGAGCAGTTCTTC
CDR3: CASSLGRDEQFF

V: TRBV5-1
D: TRBD2
size: -
J: TRBJ2-7
DNA: TGCGCCAGCTCTCTAACTAGCGGGAGTTACGAGCAGTACTTC
CDR3: CASSLTSGSYEQYF

V: TRBV29-1
D: -
size: -
J: TRBJ1-1
DNA: TGCAGCGTTGGCCCCGGGTTTCGAGACGAGGCTTTCTTT
CDR3: CSVGPGFRDEAFF

V: TRBV2
D: TRBD1
size: once
J: TRBJ1-1
DNA: TGTGCCAGCAGTGAAGCAGGCAGGGGGAGAGAAACTGAAGCTTTCTTT
CDR3: CASSEAGRGRETEAFF

V: TRBV5-5
D: -
size: once
J: TRBJ2-5
DNA: TGTGCCAGCAGCTTTGGAAGAGGGACGGAGACCCAGTACTTC
CDR3: CASSFGRGTETQYF

V: TRBV18
D: TRBD1
size: -
J: TRBJ1-2
DNA: TGTGCCAGCTCATATTACGGTGGACAGGGAATCTATGGCTACACCTTC
CDR3: CASSYYGGQGIYGYTF

V: TRBV6-4
D: TRBD1
size: -
J: TRBJ2-3
DNA: TGTGCCAGCAGTCCGGGACAGGGGGGAGATACGCAGTATTTT
CDR3: CASSPGQGGDTQYF

V: TRBV6-5
D: TRBD2
size: -
J: TRBJ2-1
DNA: TGTGCCAGCAGTTGGGGTAGCGGGAGATCTGAGCAGTTCTTC
CDR3: CASSWGSGRSEQFF

V: TRBV14
D: -
size: -
J: TRBJ1-3
DNA: TGTGCCAGCAGTAGGTCGCCAGGAAACACCATATATTTT
CDR3: CASSRSPGNTIYF

V: TRBV18
D: TRBD2
size: -
J: TRBJ2-7
DNA: TGTGCCAGCTCACCTGCTAGCGGGAGCCACGAGCAGTACTTC
CDR3: CASSPASGSHEQYF

V: TRBV19
D: TRBD2
size: -
J: TRBJ2-5
DNA: TGTGCCAGTAGTATCTTGGGGCGGGAGGGCCTGGAGGTTGAGACCCAGTACTTC
CDR3: CASSILGREGLEVETQYF

V: TRBV18
D: TRBD1
size: -
J: TRBJ2-1
DNA: TGTGCCAGCTCACCCGGGACAGCCAATGAGCAGTTCTTC
CDR3: CASSPGTANEQFF

V: TRBV7-9
D: TRBD2
size: -
J: TRBJ2-5
DNA: TGTGCCAGCAGCTTACCTAGCGGGACGATCCAAGAGACCCAGTACTTC
CDR3: CASSLPSGTIQETQYF

V: TRBV7-7
D: -
size: -
J: TRBJ2-5
DNA: TGTGCTAGCAGCTTAGGTGGGGTGGAGGGGGAGACCCAGTACTTC
CDR3: CASSLGGVEGETQYF

V: TRBV27
D: -
size: many
J: TRBJ1-4
DNA: TGTGCCAGCAGTTTGTCCAGCGGAGAAAAACTGTTTTTT
CDR3: CASSLSSGEKLFF

V: TRBV27
D: TRBD1
size: -
J: TRBJ1-5
DNA: TGTGCCAGCAGACCCCGGACAGGACCCACGGCCAATCAGCCCCAGCATTTT
CDR3: CASRPRTGPTANQPQHF

V: TRBV11-1
D: TRBD1
size: -
J: TRBJ2-7
DNA: TGTGCCAGTAGGGGTAAAGGGACAGAACTCTACGAGCAGTACTTC
CDR3: CASRGKGTELYEQYF

V: TRBV11-1
D: -
size: -
J: TRBJ2-3
DNA: TGTGCCAGCAGTATGGGACTGAGCACAGATACGCAGTATTTT
CDR3: CASSMGLSTDTQYF

V: TRBV7-3
D: -
size: once
J: TRBJ2-1
DNA: TGTGCCAGCAGCGATCCCGGAGACGGCTTTGAACAGTTCTTC
CDR3: CASSDPGDGFEQFF

V: TRBV5-1
D: -
size: -
J: TRBJ2-6
DNA: TGCGCCAGCAGCTTGATGCATTCTGGGGCCAACGTCCTGACTTTC
CDR3: CASSLMHSGANVLTF

V: TRBV28
D: TRBD1
size: -
J: TRBJ2-1
DNA: TGTGCCAGCATCGAATCAGGGGGCGGCAACAATGAGCAGTTCTTC
CDR3: CASIESGGGNNEQFF

V: TRBV7-3
D: TRBD2
size: -
J: TRBJ2-3
DNA: TGTGCCAGCAGCCCCGGGAGGTCCACAGATACGCAGTATTTT
CDR3: CASSPGRSTDTQYF

V: TRBV19
D: TRBD2
size: -
J: TRBJ2-1
DNA: TGTGCCAGTAGTTTACTCGGGGTAGCGGGATCCTACAATGAGCAGTTCTTC
CDR3: CASSLLGVAGSYNEQFF

V: TRBV7-6
D: -
size: -
J: TRBJ2-7
DNA: TGTGCCAGCAGTGAGGTGAACGCCTACGAGCAGTACTTC
CDR3: CASSEVNAYEQYF

V: TRBV25-1
D: -
size: -
J: TRBJ1-2
DNA: TGTGCCAGCAGTCTGTCGGGGGTCATGAGGGGCTACACCTTC
CDR3: CASSLSGVMRGYTF

V: TRBV5-3
D: TRBD2
size: -
J: TRBJ2-2
DNA: TGTGCCAGAAGCTTCCACGGGAGGGGCACCGGGGAGCTGTTTTTT
CDR3: CARSFHGRGTGELFF

V: TRBV5-4
D: -
size: -
J: TRBJ1-2
DNA: TGTGCCAGCGCGGGGGCTGGATGGGAAGCTAACTATGGCTACACCTTC
CDR3: CASAGAGWEANYGYTF

V: TRBV4-3
D: -
size: -
J: TRBJ1-1
DNA: TGCGCCAGCAGCCGCCTGGAGGGGGACCGCGGAGCTTTCTTT
CDR3: CASSRLEGDRGAFF

V: TRBV6-5
D: TRBD2
size: -
J: TRBJ2-7
DNA: TGTGCCAGCAGTCGGACTAGCATTAACCCCTACGAGCAGTACTTC
CDR3: CASSRTSINPYEQYF

V: TRBV7-3
D: -
size: -
J: TRBJ2-7
DNA: TGTGCCAGCAGCTTCTCGACCGGCGAGCAGTACTTC
CDR3: CASSFSTGEQYF

V: TRBV11-1
D: -
size: few
J: TRBJ2-1
DNA: TGTGCCAGCAGCTTAGCGGGGGCCTACAATGAGCAGTTCTTC
CDR3: CASSLAGAYNEQFF

V: TRBV4-3
D: -
size: -
J: TRBJ1-5
DNA: TGCGCCAGCAGCCAAGAGCCAGGGGAGAACCAGCCCCAGCATTTT
CDR3: CASSQEPGENQPQHF

V: TRBV9
D: TRBD2
size: once
J: TRBJ2-2
DNA: TGTGCCAGCAGCGTAGTAGCGGGGGGTTACACCGGGGAGCTGTTTTTT
CDR3: CASSVVAGGYTGELFF

V: TRBV4-3
D: TRBD2
size: -
J: TRBJ2-2
DNA: TGCGCCAGCAGCCAAGATTCTCCGACTAGCTCATCCGGGGAGCTGTTTTTT
CDR3: CASSQDSPTSSSGELFF

V: TRBV4-1
D: -
size: once
J: TRBJ2-7
DNA: TGCGCCAGCAGCCAAGGGCCCACCTACGAGCAGTACTTC
CDR3: CASSQGPTYEQYF

V: TRBV30
D: TRBD2
size: -
J: TRBJ2-1
DNA: TGTGCCTGGAGTGTAGGACTAGCGGGAGGGGGGAATCTCAATGAGCAGTTCTTC
CDR3: CAWSVGLAGGGNLNEQFF

V: TRBV7-3
D: TRBD1
size: -
J: TRBJ1-1
DNA: TGTGCCAGCAGCTTACTCGACAGGGGGAGTATGAACACTGAAGCTTTCTTT
CDR3: CASSLLDRGSMNTEAFF